These 8 T cell receptor beta chains came from one sample sequenced in a study of T cell clonality in common variable immunodeficiency. Libraries were prepared by immunoSEQ multiplex PCR; TCRdb keeps only in-frame clonotypes and omits some of them. Observed in the sample are some 80,000 clones, none of them singletons. The sequenced material came from peripheral blood mononuclear cells. The receptors were gathered from a person aged 18 to 75 in good health.

This clone has at least ten counts. The CDR3 goes on 3 residues after the read ends, and that part is filled in from the germline J gene. This chain links TRBV6-2 or TRBV6-3 with TRBJ1-4, with TRBD1 matching 7 bases. The CDR3 runs to 15 residues. Per the germline V gene, CDR1 is MNHEY and CDR2 is SVGEGT. V trimming: 4 bases; J trimming: 2 bases; junction bases outside the gene matches: 4. CDR3 protein: CASSSPGQTNEKLFF. Partial CDR3 DNA: TGTGCCAGCAGTTCACCGGGACAGACTAATGAAAAA.

On this clone itself: The CDR3 end falls 3 residues outside the read, so it is completed with the germline J gene. V usage is TRBV11-2 and J usage is TRBJ1-1; 10 positions match TRBD1. Losses at the gene ends were 3 bases for V and 5 bases for J; bases not matched to a gene: 3. CDR1 is SGHAT, CDR2 FQNNGV, per germline. CDR3 size: 14 residues. Partial CDR3 DNA: TGTGCCAGCAGCTTGGGGACAGGGGTGACTGAA. Its translation is CASSLGTGVTE. The entire CDR3 protein is CASSLGTGVTEAFF. Variable domain in full (rest from reference TRBV11-2 and TRBJ1-1): EAGVAQSPRYKIIEKRQSVAFWCNPISGHATLYWYQQILGQGPKLLIQFQNNGVVDDSQLPKDRFSAERLKGVDSTLKIQPAKLEDSAVYLCASSLGTGVTEAFFGQGTRLTVV.

Many counts were recorded for this clone. The read stops 3 residues short of the end of the CDR3; the missing end is completed from the germline J gene. This chain joins TRBV6-2 or TRBV6-3 and TRBJ2-7, with 8 bases aligning to TRBD1. Per germline, CDR1 MNHEY and CDR2 SVGEGT. This CDR3 has 14 amino acids. V dropped 4 bases and J dropped 6; count of bases not matched to a gene: 8. The sequenced CDR3 bases are TGTGCCAGCAGTTTAACGGCAGGGGGCGGCGAG. It yields the protein CASSLTAGGGE. The entire CDR3 reads CASSLTAGGGEQYF.

This clone has ten or more counts. The read falls 3 residues short of the CDR3 end, and the missing part is taken from the germline J gene. This chain joins TRBV7-6 and TRBJ2-7; 11 bases match TRBD2. The germline V gene encodes CDR1 SGHVS and CDR2 FNYEAQ. This CDR3 is built from 14 residues. The ends lost 5 bases at V and 2 bases at J; junction bases unmatched: 2. CDR3 DNA (partial): TGTGCCAGCAGCCCGGGACTAGCGGCCTACGAG. The encoded protein is CASSPGLAAYE. The entire CDR3 reads CASSPGLAAYEQYF. The full variable domain, in which reference TRBV7-6 and TRBJ2-7 provide the parts outside the CDR3, is GAGVSQSPRYKVTKRGQDVALRCDPISGHVSLYWYRQALGQGPEFLTYFNYEAQQDKSGLPNDRFSAERPEGSISTLTIQRTEQRDSAMYRCASSPGLAAYEQYFGPGTRLTVT.

This clone showed up many times. The sequenced fragment ends 3 residues before the CDR3 boundary, so the rest is inferred from the germline J gene. The gene calls are TRBV7-6 and TRBJ2-2; 13 bases are a match to TRBD2. The CDR3 loop spans 18 amino acids. The V and J ends lost 5 bases and 5 bases, in that order; junction bases with no gene match: 11. Germline assignment: CDR1 SGHVS and CDR2 FNYEAQ. The sequenced CDR3 bases are TGTGCCAGCAGCCATTGGACTAGCGGGAGCAGGTTGACCGGGGAG. This sequence encodes CASSHWTSGSRLTGE. The complete CDR3 reads CASSHWTSGSRLTGELFF.

This clone was seen at least ten times. Coverage ceases 3 residues before the CDR3 finishes, and the germline J gene fills in the end. This chain uses TRBV5-4 with TRBJ2-1, with TRBD2 as a possible D gene (6 bases). V was trimmed by 0 bases and J by 8 bases, leaving 18 bases between them. Germline V gives CDR1 SGHNT, CDR2 YYREEE (reference sequence). The CDR3 loop spans 16 amino acids. The CDR3 bases that were read are TGTGCCAGCAGCTTGGCCGTGGCGTGGGGGGATCATGAG. Translating gives CASSLAVAWGDHE. The CDR3 reads in full as CASSLAVAWGDHEQFF.

This clone was found many times. The read ends 3 residues before the CDR3 terminus; that terminus is restored from the germline J gene. The chain is built from TRBV7-3 and TRBJ2-2, with TRBD1 identical over 11 bases. The germline gives CDR1 SGHTA, CDR2 FQGTGA. The CDR3 length is 16 residues. Trimming removed 5 bases from V and 6 bases from J; junction bases left unmatched: 8. The covered CDR3 bases are TGTGCCAGCAGCGTAAATCCGGGACAGGGGGCCGGGGAG. Its protein product is CASSVNPGQGAGE. The entire CDR3 is CASSVNPGQGAGELFF.

This clone has at least ten counts. The CDR3 region is CASSPLRGMHTEAFF. Partial CDR3 DNA: TGTGCCAGCAGTCCCCTTAGGGGAATGCACACTGAA. The rearrangement joins TRBV6-2 or TRBV6-3 to TRBJ1-1, with TRBD1 as a possible D gene (5 bases). The read ends 3 residues before the CDR3 terminus; that terminus is restored from the germline J gene. Germline V gene sequence: CDR1 MNHEY, CDR2 SVGEGT. The CDR3 loop spans 15 amino acids. Trimming took off 5 bases at V and 3 bases at J, with 16 bases between the two ends.